The rows below give T cell receptor beta chains drawn from one sample of a study of CD8+CD57+ T cells in acquired aplastic anemia. TCRdb re-analysed the reads in MiXCR, keeping a single row per CDR3 protein. The sample carries about 210,000 distinct CDR3 sequences, almost 35% recorded once. Sequencing was performed on sorted CD4+, CD8+, or CD8+CD57+ T cells (not recorded which) from PBMCs. These receptors originate from a human donor in good health, serving as a control. CDR3s include the opening cysteine and the closing phenylalanine or tryptophan. The D gene is left open where the match is weak. Some rows have no size entry. The others give once, few or many, or a class for an expanded clone.

>NA|NA|TRBV2|13|TRBJ2-7
CASTSPSYNEQYF
TGTGCCAGCACATCGCCTTCCTACAATGAGCAGTACTTC
>NA|few|TRBV20-1|14|TRBJ2-5
CSARDPGGRETQYF
TGCAGTGCTAGAGATCCGGGGGGCCGGGAGACCCAGTACTTC
>NA|many|TRBV28|12|TRBJ1-1
CASSFPLVQAFF
TGTGCCAGCAGTTTCCCACTAGTCCAAGCTTTCTTT
>TRBD2|once|TRBV10-3|13|TRBJ2-5
CATTSGQKETQYF
TGTGCCACGACTAGCGGGCAAAAAGAGACCCAGTACTTC
>NA|NA|TRBV19|15|TRBJ1-5
CASRERGRSTQPQHF
TGTGCCAGTAGGGAAAGGGGCAGAAGTACTCAGCCCCAGCATTTT
>NA|NA|TRBV2|14|TRBJ2-3
CASRLREVTDTQYF
TGTGCCAGCAGGTTACGGGAAGTCACAGATACGCAGTATTTT
>NA|NA|TRBV6-1|13|TRBJ2-3
CASKAVSTDTQYF
TGTGCCAGCAAGGCAGTGAGCACAGATACGCAGTATTTT
>NA|NA|TRBV5-5|14|TRBJ2-3
CASSHPGTTDTQYF
TGTGCCAGCAGCCACCCCGGGACCACAGATACGCAGTATTTT
>NA|NA|TRBV3-1|14|TRBJ1-2
CASSQDRGVVGCTF
TGTGCCAGCAGCCAAGATCGGGGGGTGGTCGGCTGCACCTTC
>TRBD1|NA|TRBV25-1|15|TRBJ1-2
CASSADRQGAYGYTF
TGTGCCAGCAGTGCCGACCGACAGGGGGCCTACGGCTACACCTTC
>NA|NA|TRBV20-1|14|TRBJ2-3
CSALPGFSTDTQYF
TGCAGTGCTCTCCCTGGTTTTAGCACAGATACGCAGTATTTT
>NA|NA|TRBV10-1|16|TRBJ2-3
CASSESTAFATDTQYF
TGCGCCAGCAGTGAGTCGACAGCGTTCGCCACAGATACGCAGTATTTT
>NA|many|TRBV15|14|TRBJ2-7
CATSRGDIAYEQYF
TGTGCCACCAGCAGAGGGGACATTGCCTACGAGCAGTACTTC
>NA|NA|TRBV7-2|14|TRBJ2-2
CASSRDANTGELFF
TGTGCCAGCAGCCGGGACGCTAACACCGGGGAGCTGTTTTTT
>NA|NA|TRBV18|17|TRBJ1-2
CASSPQGRGDNNYGYTF
TGTGCCAGCTCACCACAGGGGCGTGGGGATAATAACTATGGCTACACCTTC
>NA|many|TRBV20-1|11|TRBJ2-7
CSAYDGYEQYF
TGCAGTGCTTATGACGGCTACGAGCAGTACTTC
>NA|few|TRBV6-1|15|TRBJ1-2
CASTQLQASNYGYTF
TGTGCCAGCACCCAATTACAAGCCTCGAACTATGGCTACACCTTC
>NA|many|TRBV30|13|TRBJ1-5
CAWSVRSNQPQHF
TGTGCCTGGAGTGTACGTAGCAATCAGCCCCAGCATTTT
>NA|NA|TRBV3-1|14|TRBJ2-5
CASSQDTIAGTQYF
TGTGCCAGCAGCCAAGATACCATCGCGGGGACCCAGTACTTC
>NA|many|TRBV15|16|TRBJ1-4
CATSRDRQGGSEKLFF
TGTGCCACCAGCAGAGATCGCCAGGGTGGGAGTGAAAAACTGTTTTTT
>TRBD2|many|TRBV19|17|TRBJ2-1
CASSIGSGGLSYNEQFF
TGTGCCAGTAGTATAGGGAGCGGGGGCCTTTCCTACAATGAGCAGTTCTTC
>NA|few|TRBV6-1|15|TRBJ1-2
CASIRQALGGRGYTF
TGTGCCAGCATCAGACAGGCGCTCGGGGGTCGTGGCTACACCTTC
>NA|many|TRBV3-1|13|TRBJ1-1
CASSRDGNTEAFF
TGTGCCAGCAGCCGGGACGGCAACACTGAAGCTTTCTTT
>NA|many|TRBV10-3|14|TRBJ1-1
CAISVAEKNTEAFF
TGTGCCATCAGTGTCGCGGAGAAGAACACTGAAGCTTTCTTT
>TRBD1|NA|TRBV5-1|14|TRBJ2-1
CASSTDRGGNEQFF
TGCGCCAGCAGCACAGACAGGGGCGGCAATGAGCAGTTCTTC
>NA|many|TRBV20-1|12|TRBJ1-3
CSASWVSNTIYF
TGCAGTGCTAGTTGGGTCTCAAACACCATATATTTT
>NA|many|TRBV19|16|TRBJ1-1
CASSIKGRRDGGEAFF
TGTGCCAGTAGTATAAAGGGACGGAGAGATGGGGGTGAAGCTTTCTTT
>NA|many|TRBV5-8|13|TRBJ1-6
CASSLYTASPLHF
TGTGCCAGCAGCTTGTATACGGCGTCACCCCTCCACTTT
>NA|NA|TRBV2|14|TRBJ2-3
CASKEGSPTDTQYF
TGTGCCAGCAAGGAGGGGTCCCCCACAGATACGCAGTATTTT
>NA|many|TRBV19|15|TRBJ1-2
CASSTPGIASNGYTF
TGTGCCAGTAGTACCCCCGGGATTGCGTCCAATGGCTACACCTTC
>NA|many|TRBV5-1|13|TRBJ1-2
CASSLSAAYGYTF
TGCGCCAGCAGCTTGTCGGCGGCGTACGGCTACACCTTC
>NA|many|TRBV15|15|TRBJ2-5
CATSSWPGARETQYF
TGTGCCACCAGCAGTTGGCCGGGGGCGAGGGAGACCCAGTACTTC
>TRBD1|few|TRBV18|15|TRBJ1-1
CASSETGGLGTEAFF
TGTGCCAGCTCAGAGACAGGGGGCCTCGGCACTGAAGCTTTCTTT
>NA|few|TRBV18|16|TRBJ1-3
CASSPYAGATGNTIYF
TGTGCCAGCTCACCATACGCAGGGGCCACAGGAAACACCATATATTTT
>NA|many|TRBV12-3/TRBV12-4|11|TRBJ1-1
CASNRNTEAFF
TGTGCCAGCAACAGAAACACTGAAGCTTTCTTT
>TRBD1|once|TRBV10-3|12|TRBJ1-2
CAITKDRNGYTF
TGTGCCATCACCAAGGACAGGAATGGCTACACCTTC
>NA|many|TRBV6-5|11|TRBJ2-5
CASSYSGTQYF
TGTGCCAGCAGTTACTCGGGGACCCAGTACTTC
>TRBD1|many|TRBV9|15|TRBJ2-7
CASSVTGTGEGEQYF
TGTGCCAGCAGCGTAACCGGGACAGGGGAAGGGGAGCAGTACTTC
>NA|NA|TRBV29-1|13|TRBJ2-7
CSAGGPPAYEQYF
TGCAGCGCCGGGGGACCGCCGGCCTACGAGCAGTACTTC
>NA|NA|TRBV7-3|14|TRBJ2-5
CASSKGQDQETQYF
TGTGCCAGCAGCAAAGGGCAGGACCAAGAGACCCAGTACTTC